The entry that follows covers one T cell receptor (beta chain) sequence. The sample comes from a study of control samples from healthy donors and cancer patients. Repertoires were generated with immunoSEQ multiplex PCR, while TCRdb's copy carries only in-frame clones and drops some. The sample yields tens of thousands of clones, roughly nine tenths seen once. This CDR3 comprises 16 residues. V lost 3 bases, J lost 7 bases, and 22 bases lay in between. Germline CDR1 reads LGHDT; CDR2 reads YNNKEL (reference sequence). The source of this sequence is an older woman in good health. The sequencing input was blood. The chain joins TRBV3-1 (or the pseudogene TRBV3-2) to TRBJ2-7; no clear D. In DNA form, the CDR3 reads TGTGCCAGCAGCCACTCGGGCAGAAGTACGTCATGGGAGCAGTACTTC. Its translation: CASSHSGRSTSWEQYF.